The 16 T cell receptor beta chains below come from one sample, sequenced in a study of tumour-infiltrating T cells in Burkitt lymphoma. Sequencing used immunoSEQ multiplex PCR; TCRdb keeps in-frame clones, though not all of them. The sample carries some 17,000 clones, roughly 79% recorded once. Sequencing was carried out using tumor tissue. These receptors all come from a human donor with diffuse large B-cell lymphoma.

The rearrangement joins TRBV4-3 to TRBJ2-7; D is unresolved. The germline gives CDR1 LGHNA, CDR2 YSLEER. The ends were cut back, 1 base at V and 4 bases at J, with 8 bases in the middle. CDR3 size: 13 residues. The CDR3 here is CASSQAKGYEQYF. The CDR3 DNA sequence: TGCGCCAGCAGCCAAGCCAAGGGATACGAGCAGTACTTC.

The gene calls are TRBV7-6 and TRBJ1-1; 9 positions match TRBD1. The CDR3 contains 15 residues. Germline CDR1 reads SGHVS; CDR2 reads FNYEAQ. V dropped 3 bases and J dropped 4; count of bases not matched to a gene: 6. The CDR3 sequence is CASSFSGTGSTEAFF. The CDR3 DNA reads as TGTGCCAGCAGCTTCTCCGGGACAGGGAGCACTGAAGCTTTCTTT.

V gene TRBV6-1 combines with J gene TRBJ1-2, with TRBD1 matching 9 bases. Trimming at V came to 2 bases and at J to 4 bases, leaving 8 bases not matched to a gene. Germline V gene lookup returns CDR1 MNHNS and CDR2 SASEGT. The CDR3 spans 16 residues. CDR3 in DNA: TGTGCCAGCAGTGAAAGCCGGGACAGGGAGAGCTATGGCTACACCTTC. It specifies CASSESRDRESYGYTF.

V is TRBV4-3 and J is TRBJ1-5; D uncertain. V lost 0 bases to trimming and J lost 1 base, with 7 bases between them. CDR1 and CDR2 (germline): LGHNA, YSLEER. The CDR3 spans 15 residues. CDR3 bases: TGCGCCAGCAGCCAAGATGGTAGAAGCAATCAGCCCCAGCATTTT. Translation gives CASSQDGRSNQPQHF.

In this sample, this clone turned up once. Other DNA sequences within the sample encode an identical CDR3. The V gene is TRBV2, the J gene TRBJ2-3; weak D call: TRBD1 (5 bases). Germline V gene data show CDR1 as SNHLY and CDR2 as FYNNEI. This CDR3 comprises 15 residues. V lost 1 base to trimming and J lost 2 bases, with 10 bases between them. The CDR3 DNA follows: TGTGCCAGCAGTGAAGGGGCAGGGATCACAGATACGCAGTATTTT. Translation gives CASSEGAGITDTQYF.

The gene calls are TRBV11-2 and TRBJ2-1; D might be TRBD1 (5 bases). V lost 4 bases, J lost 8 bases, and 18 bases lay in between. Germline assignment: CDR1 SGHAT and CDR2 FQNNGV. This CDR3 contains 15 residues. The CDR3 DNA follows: TGTGCCAGCAGCTCGACGGACACGTCTCCGGATGAGCAGTTCTTC. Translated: CASSSTDTSPDEQFF.

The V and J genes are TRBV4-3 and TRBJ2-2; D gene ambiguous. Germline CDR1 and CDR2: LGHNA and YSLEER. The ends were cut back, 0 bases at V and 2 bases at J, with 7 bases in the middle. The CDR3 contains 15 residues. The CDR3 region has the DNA TGCGCCAGCAGCCAAGATACTCATAACACCGGGGAGCTGTTTTTT. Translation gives CASSQDTHNTGELFF.

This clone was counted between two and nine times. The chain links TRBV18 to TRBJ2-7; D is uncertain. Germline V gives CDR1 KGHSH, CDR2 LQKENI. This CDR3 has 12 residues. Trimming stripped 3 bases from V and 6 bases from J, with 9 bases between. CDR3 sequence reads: CASSPSAVEQYF. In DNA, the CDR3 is TGTGCCAGCTCACCTTCGGCGGTCGAGCAGTACTTC.

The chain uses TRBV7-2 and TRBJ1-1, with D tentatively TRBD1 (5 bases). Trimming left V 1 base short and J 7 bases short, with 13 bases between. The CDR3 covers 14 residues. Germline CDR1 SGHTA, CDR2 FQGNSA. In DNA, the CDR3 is TGTGCCAGCAGCTTAGAGCCCCACAGGTTTGAAGCTTTCTTT. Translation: CASSLEPHRFEAFF.

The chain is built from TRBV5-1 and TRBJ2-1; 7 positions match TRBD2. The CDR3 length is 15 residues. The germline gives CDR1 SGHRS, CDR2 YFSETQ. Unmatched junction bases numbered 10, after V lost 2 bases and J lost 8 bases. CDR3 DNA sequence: TGCGCCAGCAGCTTACCTTCCGGCGGGAGTGATGAGCAGTTCTTC. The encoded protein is CASSLPSGGSDEQFF.

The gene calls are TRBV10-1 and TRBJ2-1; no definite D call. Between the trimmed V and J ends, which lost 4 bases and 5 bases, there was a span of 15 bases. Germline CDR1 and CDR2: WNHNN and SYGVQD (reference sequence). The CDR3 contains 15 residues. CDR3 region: CASSVLEGSNNEQFF. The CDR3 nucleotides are TGCGCCAGCAGTGTATTGGAAGGAAGTAACAATGAGCAGTTCTTC.

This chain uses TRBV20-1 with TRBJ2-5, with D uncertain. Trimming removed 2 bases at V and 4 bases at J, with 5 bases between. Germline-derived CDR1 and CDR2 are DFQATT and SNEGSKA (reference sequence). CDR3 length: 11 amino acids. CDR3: CSARNPETQYF. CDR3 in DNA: TGCAGTGCTAGAAACCCAGAGACCCAGTACTTC.

The CDR3: CASSFGVGMNTEAFF. In DNA form, the CDR3 reads TGTGCCAGCAGCTTTGGTGTGGGGATGAACACTGAAGCTTTCTTT. The chain carries TRBV5-5 and TRBJ1-1; D gene ambiguous. This CDR3 comprises 15 residues. V gave up 2 bases and J gave up 0 bases, with 11 bases separating them. The germline gives CDR1 SGHKS, CDR2 YYEKEE (reference sequence).

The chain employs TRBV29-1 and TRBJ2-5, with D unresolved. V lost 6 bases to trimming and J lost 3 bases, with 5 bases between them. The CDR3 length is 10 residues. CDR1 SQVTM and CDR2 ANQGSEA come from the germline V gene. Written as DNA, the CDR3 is TGCAGCGTGAGAGAAGAGACCCAGTACTTC. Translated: CSVREETQYF. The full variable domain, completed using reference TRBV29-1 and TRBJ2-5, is SAVISQKPSRDICQRGTSLTIQCQVDSQVTMMFWYRQQPGQSLTLIATANQGSEATYESGFVIDKFPISRPNLTFSTLTVSNMSPEDSSIYLCSVREETQYFGPGTRLLVL.

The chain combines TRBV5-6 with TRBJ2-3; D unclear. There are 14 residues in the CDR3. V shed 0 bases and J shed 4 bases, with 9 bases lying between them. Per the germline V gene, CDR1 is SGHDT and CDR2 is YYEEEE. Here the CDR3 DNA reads TGTGCCAGCAGCTTGGGGCAGGCGGCAGATACGCAGTATTTT. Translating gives CASSLGQAADTQYF.

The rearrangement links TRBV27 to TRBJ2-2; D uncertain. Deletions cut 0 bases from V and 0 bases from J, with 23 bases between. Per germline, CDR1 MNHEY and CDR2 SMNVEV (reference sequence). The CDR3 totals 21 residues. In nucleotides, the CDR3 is TGTGCCAGCAGTTTATCCTTCGCGGTCCGCGACCCTAACGCGAACACCGGGGAGCTGTTTTTT. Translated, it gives CASSLSFAVRDPNANTGELFF.